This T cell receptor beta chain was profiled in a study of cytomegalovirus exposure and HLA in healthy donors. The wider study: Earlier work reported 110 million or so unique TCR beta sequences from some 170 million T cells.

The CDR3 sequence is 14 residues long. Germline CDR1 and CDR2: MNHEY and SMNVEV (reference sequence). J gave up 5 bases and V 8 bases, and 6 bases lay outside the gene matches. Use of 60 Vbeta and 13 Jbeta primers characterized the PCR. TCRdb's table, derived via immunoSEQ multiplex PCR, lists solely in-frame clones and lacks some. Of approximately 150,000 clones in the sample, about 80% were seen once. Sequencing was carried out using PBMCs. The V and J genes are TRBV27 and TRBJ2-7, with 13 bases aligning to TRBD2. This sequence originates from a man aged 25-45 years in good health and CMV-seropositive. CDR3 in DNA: TGTGCCAGCGGAGGACTAGCGGGAGTGCACGAGCAGTACTTC. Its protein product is CASGGLAGVHEQYF.